The sequence of this T cell receptor beta chain was determined in a study of CD8+ T cells in alopecia areata. Study-wide findings and caveats: Whereas mice showed it more clearly, TCR sharing across patients was murkier, possibly because of HLA. Normal skin's resident alphabeta T cells are also sequenced in scalp samples. Especially in alopecia totalis/universalis, lesional scalp showed greater clonality than normal scalp did.

Only a few counts were recorded for this clone. Its antigen is undetermined. CDR1 is SGHNT, CDR2 YYREEE, per germline (reference sequence). The V gene end was trimmed by 4 bases and the J gene end by 1 base; junction bases not matched to a gene: 12. This CDR3 contains 17 residues. Isolated RNA was reverse transcribed into cDNA used as the sequencing template. The assay was immunoSEQ multiplex PCR, and TCRdb's table has in-frame clones only and misses some. The data show 120,000 or so clones, with less than 80% seen just once and around 2.8% held by the top ten. Cell sorting was applied to PBMCs, and CD4+ and CD8+ T cells were collected.

The TCR originated in a human donor in good health. Sequencing input: CD4+ T cells sorted from blood. This chain connects TRBV5-4 to TRBJ2-5; 8 bases are a match to TRBD2. The CDR3 nucleotides are TGTGCCAGCAGCGCGGGGGGCAGCGGGGGCCTCCAAGAGACCCAGTACTTC. Residues: CASSAGGSGGLQETQYF.